This TCR beta chain was observed in a study of memory CD4+ T cells and cytomegalovirus serostatus. Original processing methods: After removing out-of-frame reads, millions of distinct TCRbeta sequences remained. Measured with immunoSEQ multiplex PCR; TCRdb has only the in-frame clones, and not every one. V and J calls and clone size are copied from that table; D and trimming were computed from the DNA. The table records around 63,000 clones, about three quarters of them present only once. The sort gate was single viable CD3+CD4+CD8-CD45RO+ cells for memory CD4+ T cells. Comment on this clone: The antigen is unknown.

Study results and caveats: CD4+ memory repertoires contained about two fifths of the 164 reported CMV TCRbeta sequences.

The sequence derives from an adult in good health and CMV-seropositive. Sequenced material: memory CD4+ T cells from blood.

CDR3 amino acids: CASSLIPLGTDTQYF. The CDR3, as DNA: TGCGCCAGCAGCTTGATCCCCCTAGGCACAGATACGCAGTATTTT. The chain recombines TRBV5-1 with TRBJ2-3; D ambiguous. V dropped 1 base and J dropped 1 base, with 10 bases sitting between them. CDR3 length: 15 residues. Germline CDR1 SGHRS, CDR2 YFSETQ.